This TCR beta chain originates from a study of blood T cell repertoires in COVID-19. Study in general: The origin of the acute and convalescent COVID-19 samples was the United States, Italy and Spain. PBMCs, B-cell-depleted T cells, or T cells were the source of the cDNA or gDNA that made up the material.

Under the authors' procedure: From reference gene primer amplification, estimates of nucleated cell counts were derived. Generated by immunoSEQ multiplex PCR, the TCRdb table keeps only in-frame clones and is missing some. V and J calls and clone size come straight from that table; D and trimming were deduced from the DNA. Of fewer than 90,000 clones in the sample, around 88% were seen once. Germline V gene data show CDR1 as SGHRS and CDR2 as YFSETQ. The CDR3 consists of 14 residues. Trimming removed 2 bases from V and 4 bases from J, with 12 bases in between. J is TRBJ1-1 and V is TRBV5-1, with a weak D call TRBD1 (6 bases). Sequenced: peripheral blood. The origin of this receptor is an elderly woman with active or convalescent COVID-19. The CDR3, as DNA: TGCGCCAGCAGCTTCAACAGGGAGGGCACTGAAGCTTTCTTT. Its protein is CASSFNREGTEAFF.